Here is one TCR beta chain with its context. Per the original data handling: Nucleated cell counts were estimated from reference gene primer amplification. Data came from immunoSEQ multiplex PCR; TCRdb stores just in-frame clones and leaves some out. That table supplies the V and J calls and clone size; D and trimming were determined from the DNA. Of around 250,000 clones listed, 86% are singletons. This sample stems from a study of blood T cell repertoires in COVID-19. V shed 2 bases, J shed 4 bases, and the junction held 3 bases outside the gene matches. The CDR3 spans 14 residues. From germline, CDR1 is SGHNT and CDR2 YYREEE (reference sequence).

The chain combines TRBV5-4 with TRBJ1-5, with 7 bases fitting TRBD1. Sequenced sample: peripheral blood. The origin of this receptor is a man aged 40-55 years with active or convalescent COVID-19. Here the CDR3 reads CASSLQGRNQPQHF. The CDR3 DNA is TGTGCCAGCAGCTTACAGGGGCGAAATCAGCCCCAGCATTTT.